This TCR beta chain is drawn from a study of CD8+ T cells in alopecia areata. Study in general: Among treated patients, oral tofacitinib was administered at 5 to 10 mg twice daily. Severity scores in treated patients reflected the percentage of scalp affected. Whole-study findings and limits: Tofacitinib delivered significant drops in scalp clonality and in expanded CD8+ clones among the top 100.

This sample's treatment: oral pan-JAK inhibitor, 5-10 mg twice daily. Extracted from the samples, RNA was reverse transcribed into cDNA to serve as the sequencing template. Some clones are missing from TCRdb's copy, which holds only in-frame ones; the method was immunoSEQ multiplex PCR. The sample includes fewer than 150,000 clones, around 58% of them seen just once. As to this clone: As yet, its antigen is unknown.

Germline values: CDR1 GTSNPN, CDR2 SVGIG (reference sequence). After removal of 2 bases from V and 7 bases from J, the junction contained 9 bases not matched to a gene. The CDR3 extends over 14 amino acids. The clonotype originates from a human donor with alopecia areata. Sequenced here: CD8+ T cells sorted from blood, sampled at week 4, from a patient treated with tofacitinib. This sequence joins TRBV30 and TRBJ2-7; 9 bases agree with TRBD1. This CDR3 is CAWSRGTGMEEQYF. CDR3 DNA: TGTGCCTGGAGTAGGGGGACAGGGATGGAGGAGCAGTACTTC. The full variable domain, its missing parts supplied by reference TRBV30 and TRBJ2-7, is SQTIHQWPATLVQPVGSPLSLECTVEGTSNPNLYWYRQAAGRGLQLLFYSVGIGQISSEVPQNLSASRPQDRQFILSSKKLLLSDSGFYLCAWSRGTGMEEQYFGPGTRLTVT.